What follows are 17 T cell receptor beta chains derived from one specimen sequenced in a study of blood T cell repertoires in COVID-19. The protocol was immunoSEQ multiplex PCR, while the TCRdb copy is restricted to in-frame clones and leaves out a portion. The sample consists of some 120,000 clones, 70% to 90% of them appearing once. Source material: peripheral blood. The receptors were sampled from a man in his forties or fifties with acute or convalescent COVID-19.

The chain has TRBV19 and TRBJ2-2; no firm D call. The germline V and J ends were trimmed by 7 bases and 1 base, with 13 bases remaining between them. The CDR3 length is 15 residues. The germline gives CDR1 LNHDA, CDR2 SQIVND (reference sequence). CDR3 sequence: CASTPGRKNTGELFF. CDR3 in DNA: TGTGCCAGTACCCCAGGAAGAAAGAACACCGGGGAGCTGTTTTTT. Based on the CDR3 plus reference TRBV19 and TRBJ2-2, the full variable domain is DGGITQSPKYLFRKEGQNVTLSCEQNLNHDAMYWYRQDPGQGLRLIYYSQIVNDFQKGDIAEGYSVSREKKESFPLTVTSAQKNPTAFYLCASTPGRKNTGELFFGEGSRLTVL.

The chain has TRBV6-5 and TRBJ2-7, with 14 bases aligning to TRBD2. CDR3 length: 16 residues. Trimming cost V 2 bases and J 0 bases; bases outside gene matches: 0. Per the germline V gene, CDR1 is MNHEY and CDR2 is SVGAGI. The CDR3 region is CASSYGTSGGSYEQYF. CDR3 sequence (DNA): TGTGCCAGCAGTTACGGGACTAGCGGGGGCTCCTACGAGCAGTACTTC.

The chain recombines TRBV13 with TRBJ2-7, with D maybe TRBD2 (6 bases). Between the trimmed V and J ends, which lost 4 bases and 7 bases, there was a span of 26 bases. The germline V gene has CDR1 PRHDT and CDR2 FYEKMQ (reference sequence). CDR3 length equals 17 residues. The CDR3 DNA sequence: TGTGCCAGCAGCTCGACGGGATGGGGGAGGAGTCTGAGAGAGCAGTACTTC. Translating gives CASSSTGWGRSLREQYF.

The V and J genes are TRBV6-5 and TRBJ1-5; 9 bases line up with TRBD1. The ends lost 7 bases at V and 2 bases at J; junction bases unmatched: 6. The CDR3 extends over 15 amino acids. Germline loops: CDR1 MNHEY, CDR2 SVGAGI. Written as DNA, the CDR3 is TGTGCCAGCAAAACAGGGGGCGCGGGCAATCAGCCCCAGCATTTT. This translates into CASKTGGAGNQPQHF.

V gene TRBV5-1 combines with J gene TRBJ2-3, with 10 bases that match TRBD1. The CDR3 is 21 amino acids. Trimming at V came to 3 bases and at J to 1 base, leaving 20 bases not matched to a gene. The V gene's germline CDR1 is SGHRS and CDR2 YFSETQ. The CDR3: CASSSSHRDRGPQPGTDTQYF. CDR3 DNA: TGCGCCAGCAGCTCAAGCCACCGGGACAGGGGTCCCCAACCTGGCACAGATACGCAGTATTTT.

The chain has TRBV27 and TRBJ1-4, with D perhaps TRBD1 (5 bases). V lost 4 bases to trimming and J lost 3 bases, with 21 bases between them. The CDR3 length is 18 residues. Per germline, CDR1 MNHEY and CDR2 SMNVEV (reference sequence). CDR3 sequence reads: CASSSGRRWQGANEKLFF. CDR3 DNA sequence: TGTGCCAGCAGTTCAGGGAGGCGCTGGCAGGGAGCTAATGAAAAACTGTTTTTT.

This chain uses TRBV19 with TRBJ1-1; tentative D call: TRBD1 (6 bases). The CDR3 covers 16 residues. Germline CDR1 LNHDA, CDR2 SQIVND (reference sequence). The germline V and J ends were trimmed by 3 bases and 0 bases, with 14 bases remaining between them. CDR3 residues: CASSIQVGAVNTEAFF. The CDR3 DNA is TGTGCCAGTAGTATCCAGGTGGGGGCGGTGAACACTGAAGCTTTCTTT.

The chain is built from TRBV4-3 and TRBJ1-2; TRBD1 is a possible D gene (5 bases). The CDR3 runs 15 residues. Germline assignment: CDR1 LGHNA and CDR2 YSLEER. V gave up 0 bases and J gave up 6 bases, with 14 bases separating them. The DNA of the CDR3 is TGCGCCAGCAGCCAAGATTATGGGGCCTTCAATGGCTACACCTTC. Protein: CASSQDYGAFNGYTF.

The V call is TRBV5-3, the J call TRBJ1-2; 9 bases fit TRBD1. TRBV5-3 is designated an ORF whose function remains uncertain. The V gene end was trimmed by 7 bases and the J gene end by 4 bases; junction bases not matched to a gene: 20. The CDR3 contains 18 residues. The CDR3 is CARGDPGTGCVVGYGYTF. The CDR3 DNA reads as TGTGCCAGAGGAGATCCCGGGACAGGGTGTGTTGTGGGCTATGGCTACACCTTC.

J is TRBJ2-1 and V is TRBV7-6, with D possibly matching TRBD2 (6 bases). Per the germline V gene, CDR1 is SGHVS and CDR2 is FNYEAQ. V lost 5 bases, J lost 6 bases, and 14 bases lay in between. The CDR3 is 14 amino acids. CDR3: CASSAREYINEQFF. The CDR3 DNA is TGTGCCAGCAGCGCCCGGGAGTATATCAATGAGCAGTTCTTC.

The J gene is TRBJ1-2, the V gene TRBV5-6, with 7 bases lining up with TRBD1. Germline CDR1 reads SGHDT; CDR2 reads YYEEEE. The V segment lost 3 bases and the J segment 4 bases; nucleotides outside the gene matches: 6. CDR3 length equals 14 residues. CDR3 sequence reads: CASSSGQSAYGYTF. DNA of the CDR3: TGTGCCAGCAGCTCGGGACAGAGTGCCTATGGCTACACCTTC.

CDR3 nucleotide sequence: TGTGCCAGCAGCGTAGGAGCAGGGGGCGTGTGGGAGACCCAGTACTTC. Its protein is CASSVGAGGVWETQYF. The chain couples TRBV9 to TRBJ2-5, with 8 bases identical to TRBD1. After removal of 0 bases from V and 5 bases from J, the junction contained 9 bases not matched to a gene. CDR1 is SGDLS, CDR2 YYNGEE, per germline. CDR3 length equals 16 residues.

CDR3 loop: CASIGRRGTEAFF. In DNA form, the CDR3 reads TGTGCCAGTATCGGACGACGGGGGACTGAAGCTTTCTTT. The J gene is TRBJ1-1, the V gene TRBV19; D may be TRBD1 (5 bases). The V end lost 7 bases, the J end lost 5 bases, and 14 bases lay between the germline ends. The CDR3 covers 13 residues. Germline V lookup: CDR1 LNHDA, CDR2 SQIVND (reference sequence).

This chain connects TRBV9 to TRBJ1-2, with 8 bases that match TRBD1. The CDR3 spans 13 residues. CDR1 and CDR2 (germline): SGDLS, YYNGEE. The trim removed 0 bases at V and 7 bases at J, leaving 2 bases unmatched. CDR3 sequence (DNA): TGTGCCAGCAGCGTAGGGGACAGGTTTGGCTACACCTTC. Translated: CASSVGDRFGYTF. The complete variable domain, with remaining parts taken from reference TRBV9 and TRBJ1-2, reads DSGVTQTPKHLITATGQRVTLRCSPRSGDLSVYWYQQSLDQGLQFLIQYYNGEERAKGNILERFSAQQFPDLHSELNLSSLELGDSALYFCASSVGDRFGYTFGSGTRLTVV.

The CDR3 nucleotides read TGCAGTGCTAGTGGGCTAGCGGGAGTACTCGAGCAGTACTTC. Residues: CSASGLAGVLEQYF. The rearrangement joins TRBV20-1 to TRBJ2-7; TRBD2 agrees at 10 bases. V shed 3 bases and J 6 bases; nucleotides not matched to a gene: 8. The CDR3 consists of 14 residues. The germline V gene encodes CDR1 DFQATT and CDR2 SNEGSKA (reference sequence).

The chain is built from TRBV3-1 (or the pseudogene TRBV3-2) and TRBJ1-2, with TRBD1 matching 7 bases. Germline values: CDR1 LGHDT, CDR2 YNNKEL (reference sequence). CDR3 length equals 14 residues. With V trimmed by 7 bases and J by 2 bases, 7 bases remained unmatched. CDR3 sequence: CASTAGTANYGYTF. CDR3 coding DNA: TGTGCCAGCACCGCCGGGACAGCCAACTATGGCTACACCTTC.

This clone appeared once. The V gene is TRBV7-2, the J gene TRBJ2-7, with 10 bases identical to TRBD2. The CDR3 loop spans 15 amino acids. Germline trimming cut 1 base from V and 6 bases from J; bases unmatched to any gene: 6. Looked up from germline, CDR1 is SGHTA and CDR2 is FQGNSA. For the CDR3, the DNA is TGTGCCAGCAGCTTAGGTGGAGCGGGAGGGGTCGAGCAGTACTTC. Protein sequence: CASSLGGAGGVEQYF. Full variable domain (missing parts from reference TRBV7-2 and TRBJ2-7): GAGVSQSPSNKVTEKGKDVELRCDPISGHTALYWYRQSLGQGLEFLIYFQGNSAPDKSGLPSDRFSAERTGGSVSTLTIQRTQQEDSAVYLCASSLGGAGGVEQYFGPGTRLTVT.